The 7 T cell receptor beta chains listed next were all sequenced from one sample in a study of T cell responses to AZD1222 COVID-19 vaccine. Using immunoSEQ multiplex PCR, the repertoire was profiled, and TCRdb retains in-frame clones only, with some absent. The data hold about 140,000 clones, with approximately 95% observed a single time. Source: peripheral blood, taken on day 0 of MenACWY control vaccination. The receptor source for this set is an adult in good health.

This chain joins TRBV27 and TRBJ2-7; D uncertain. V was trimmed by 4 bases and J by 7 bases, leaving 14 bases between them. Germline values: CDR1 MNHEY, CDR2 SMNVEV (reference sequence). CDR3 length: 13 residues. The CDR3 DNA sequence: TGTGCCAGCAGTTCCTCGTACTTGGGGGAGCAGTACTTC. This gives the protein CASSSSYLGEQYF.

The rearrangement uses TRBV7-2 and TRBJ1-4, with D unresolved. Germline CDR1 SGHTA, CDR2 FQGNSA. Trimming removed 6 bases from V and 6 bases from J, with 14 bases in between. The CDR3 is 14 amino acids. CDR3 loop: CASSRLRSDEKLFF. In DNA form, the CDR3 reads TGTGCCAGCAGTCGTCTCCGGAGCGATGAAAAACTGTTTTTT.

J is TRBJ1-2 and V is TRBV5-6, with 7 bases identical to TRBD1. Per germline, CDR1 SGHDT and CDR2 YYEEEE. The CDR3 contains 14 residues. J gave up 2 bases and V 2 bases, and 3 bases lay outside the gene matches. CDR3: CASSFGQANYGYTF. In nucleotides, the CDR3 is TGTGCCAGCAGCTTCGGACAGGCCAACTATGGCTACACCTTC. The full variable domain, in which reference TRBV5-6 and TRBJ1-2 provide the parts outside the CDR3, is DAGVTQSPTHLIKTRGQQVTLRCSPKSGHDTVSWYQQALGQGPQFIFQYYEEEERQRGNFPDRFSGHQFPNYSSELNVNALLLGDSALYLCASSFGQANYGYTFGSGTRLTVV.

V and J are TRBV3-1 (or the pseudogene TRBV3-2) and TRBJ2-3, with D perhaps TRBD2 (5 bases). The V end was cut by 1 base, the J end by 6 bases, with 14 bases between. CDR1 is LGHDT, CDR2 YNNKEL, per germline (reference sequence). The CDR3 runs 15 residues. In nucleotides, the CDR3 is TGTGCCAGCAGCCAAGTGAGGACTTACGGGGATACGCAGTATTTT. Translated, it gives CASSQVRTYGDTQYF.

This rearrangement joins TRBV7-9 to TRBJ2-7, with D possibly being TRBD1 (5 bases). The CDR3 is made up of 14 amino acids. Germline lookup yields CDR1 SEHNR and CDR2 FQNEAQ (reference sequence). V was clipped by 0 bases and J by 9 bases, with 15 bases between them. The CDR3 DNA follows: TGTGCCAGCAGCTTAGCGGGCACGGACAAGGTGCAGTACTTC. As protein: CASSLAGTDKVQYF.

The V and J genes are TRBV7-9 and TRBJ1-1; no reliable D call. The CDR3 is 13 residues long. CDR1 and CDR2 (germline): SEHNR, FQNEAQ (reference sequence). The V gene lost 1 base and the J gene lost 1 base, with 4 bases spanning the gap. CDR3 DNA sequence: TGTGCCAGCAGCTTAGGATCGAACACTGAAGCTTTCTTT. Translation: CASSLGSNTEAFF.

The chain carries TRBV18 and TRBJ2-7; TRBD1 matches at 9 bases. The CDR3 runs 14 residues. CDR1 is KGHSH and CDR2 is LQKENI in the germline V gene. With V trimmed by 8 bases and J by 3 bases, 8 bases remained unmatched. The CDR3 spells CASRGDRAFYEQYF. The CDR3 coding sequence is TGTGCCAGCCGAGGGGACAGGGCGTTCTACGAGCAGTACTTC.